This entry lists 24 T cell receptor beta chains sequenced from one sample in a study of blood T cell repertoires in COVID-19. The data were produced by immunoSEQ multiplex PCR, yet TCRdb's version contains in-frame clones alone and is incomplete. Seen here are 200,000 or so clones, about nine tenths observed once, and the top ten hold under 4%. The sequencing sample was made of PBMCs or T cells enriched from blood (not recorded which). The receptor set was obtained from a woman aged 35 to 49 with acute COVID-19.

DNA of the CDR3: TGTGCCAGCAGCTTAGAGCGAAGCTCCTACGAGCAGTACGTC. Amino acid sequence: CASSLERSSYEQYV. V is TRBV11-2 and J is TRBJ2-7; no reliable D call. CDR1 and CDR2 (germline): SGHAT, FQNNGV. Trimming pared 0 bases from V and 0 bases from J, leaving 6 bases between. CDR3 size: 14 residues.

This clone appeared once. The V gene is TRBV6-5, the J gene TRBJ1-2; 10 positions match TRBD1. V trimming: 7 bases; J trimming: 4 bases; junction bases outside the gene matches: 6. There are 14 residues in the CDR3. Germline CDR1 is MNHEY and CDR2 is SVGAGI. CDR3 nucleotide sequence: TGTGCCAGCACCCGACAGGGGGCCGGCTATGGCTACACCTTC. It is translated as CASTRQGAGYGYTF.

This clone was picked up a small number of times. The V call is TRBV11-2, the J call TRBJ1-1, with D maybe TRBD1 (5 bases). Trimming pared 0 bases from V and 8 bases from J, leaving 13 bases between. Germline V gene sequence: CDR1 SGHAT, CDR2 FQNNGV. CDR3 length equals 14 residues. CDR3 DNA sequence: TGTGCCAGCAGCTTAGACGGGGGACTTGCCGAAGCTTTCTTT. It codes for CASSLDGGLAEAFF.

The J gene is TRBJ1-5, the V gene TRBV4-1; D ambiguous. Trimming left V 0 bases short and J 4 bases short, with 10 bases between. There are 15 residues in the CDR3. Germline CDR1 and CDR2: MGHRA and YSYEKL. Here the CDR3 DNA reads TGCGCCAGCAGCCAAGATAATGCGGGTAATCAGCCCCAGCATTTT. Amino acids: CASSQDNAGNQPQHF.

Written as DNA, the CDR3 is TGTGCCAGCAAACAGGCCGCGAACACCGGGGAGCTGTTTTTT. It codes for CASKQAANTGELFF. This chain links TRBV7-2 with TRBJ2-2; D might be TRBD1 (5 bases). There are 14 residues in the CDR3. The germline V and J ends were trimmed by 7 bases and 0 bases, with 9 bases remaining between them. Looked up from germline, CDR1 is SGHTA and CDR2 is FQGNSA.

The gene calls are TRBV27 and TRBJ1-6, with D unresolved. Germline CDR1 MNHEY, CDR2 SMNVEV (reference sequence). V lost 6 bases to trimming and J lost 0 bases, with 12 bases between them. The CDR3 is 16 residues long. The CDR3 region has the DNA TGTGCCAGCAGCCCAAACCGGAGCTCCTATAATTCACCCCTCCACTTT. Amino acid sequence: CASSPNRSSYNSPLHF.

The V gene is TRBV6-1, the J gene TRBJ1-3, with D unclear. This CDR3 contains 13 residues. The V and J ends lost 2 bases and 4 bases respectively, with 6 bases between them. From germline, CDR1 is MNHNS and CDR2 SASEGT. The CDR3 loop reads CASSEPGGNTIYF. The DNA of the CDR3 is TGTGCCAGCAGTGAACCGGGGGGAAACACCATATATTTT.

This chain links TRBV29-1 with TRBJ1-2; D perhaps matches TRBD1 (6 bases). Germline values: CDR1 SQVTM, CDR2 ANQGSEA. V lost 5 bases and J lost 6, with 25 bases in between. This CDR3 contains 16 residues. DNA for the CDR3: TGCAGCGTTCTACCCGAGGCTGGGGGCGTAAAGGATGGCTACACCTTC. Its protein is CSVLPEAGGVKDGYTF.

CDR3 DNA: TGTGCCAGCAGTGACGGGACAGGGGGTAATTCACCCCTCCACTTT. It encodes CASSDGTGGNSPLHF. The genes are TRBV6-4 and TRBJ1-6, with 11 positions matching TRBD1. This CDR3 region has 15 residues. Per the germline V gene, CDR1 is MRHNA and CDR2 is SNTAGT. V shed 2 bases and J 6 bases; nucleotides not matched to a gene: 0.

The CDR3 region is CASSLGAADGLVGYTF. For the CDR3, the DNA is TGTGCCAGCAGCTTGGGGGCTGCCGATGGCTTGGTCGGCTACACCTTC. The chain links TRBV5-4 to TRBJ1-2; D is uncertain. Looked up from germline, CDR1 is SGHNT and CDR2 is YYREEE (reference sequence). V was shortened by 0 bases and J by 8 bases, with 20 bases between the two germline ends. CDR3 size: 16 residues.

The rearrangement joins TRBV30 to TRBJ1-2; 11 bases align to TRBD1. In germline, CDR1 is GTSNPN, CDR2 SVGIG (reference sequence). The CDR3 is made up of 15 amino acids. Trimming at V came to 2 bases and at J to 4 bases, leaving 6 bases not matched to a gene. In nucleotides, the CDR3 is TGTGCCTGGAGTTTTGGGACAGGGGGAAGCTATGGCTACACCTTC. Translation: CAWSFGTGGSYGYTF.

The chain employs TRBV19 and TRBJ1-2; the match to TRBD1 covers 9 bases. The V and J ends lost 9 bases and 5 bases, in that order; junction bases with no gene match: 4. Germline assignment: CDR1 LNHDA and CDR2 SQIVND (reference sequence). The CDR3 is 12 residues long. Here the CDR3 reads CASGTGPYGYTF. In DNA, the CDR3 is TGTGCCAGCGGGACAGGGCCGTATGGCTACACCTTC. Full variable domain (remainder filled in from reference TRBV19 and TRBJ1-2): DGGITQSPKYLFRKEGQNVTLSCEQNLNHDAMYWYRQDPGQGLRLIYYSQIVNDFQKGDIAEGYSVSREKKESFPLTVTSAQKNPTAFYLCASGTGPYGYTFGSGTRLTVV.

The CDR3 DNA follows: TGTGCCACCAGCAGAGATAAGGGGACAGCGAACACTGAAGCTTTCTTT. Its protein is CATSRDKGTANTEAFF. This chain connects TRBV15 to TRBJ1-1, with TRBD1 identical over 7 bases. The J segment lost 1 base and the V segment lost 0 bases, leaving 5 bases of the junction unmatched. Germline V CDR1 and CDR2: LNHNV, YYDKDF (reference sequence). CDR3 length: 16 amino acids.

This clone was counted a single time. The rearrangement joins TRBV27 to TRBJ1-2, with 8 positions matching TRBD1. V was pared by 4 bases and J by 4 bases, with 14 bases of the junction left unmatched. This CDR3 is built from 17 residues. CDR1 is MNHEY, CDR2 SMNVEV, per germline (reference sequence). CDR3 sequence reads: CASSSRTGRGLSYGYTF. The CDR3 coding sequence is TGTGCCAGCAGTTCTCGGACAGGGAGGGGGCTTAGCTATGGCTACACCTTC.

The chain carries TRBV19 and TRBJ1-1, with 9 bases that match TRBD1. Germline V CDR1 and CDR2: LNHDA, SQIVND (reference sequence). The CDR3 has 15 amino acids. V shed 5 bases, J shed 3 bases, and the junction held 7 bases outside the gene matches. The CDR3 DNA follows: TGTGCCAGTAGTCTCCCAGACAGGGGGTACACTGAAGCTTTCTTT. This encodes CASSLPDRGYTEAFF.

The V and J genes are TRBV19 and TRBJ2-1; 7 bases align to TRBD2. V trimming: 6 bases; J trimming: 6 bases; junction bases outside the gene matches: 5. The CDR3 spans 13 residues. CDR1 and CDR2 from the germline V gene are LNHDA and SQIVND (reference sequence). The CDR3 DNA sequence: TGTGCCAGTAGCCGGGACTACCTCAATGAGCAGTTCTTC. This gives the protein CASSRDYLNEQFF.

V gene TRBV19 combines with J gene TRBJ2-2, with 7 bases identical to TRBD1. Looked up from germline, CDR1 is LNHDA and CDR2 is SQIVND (reference sequence). CDR3 size: 15 residues. V shed 5 bases and J 1 base; nucleotides not matched to a gene: 4. CDR3 bases: TGTGCCAGTAGTTGGGACAGTTGGAACACCGGGGAGCTGTTTTTT. This sequence encodes CASSWDSWNTGELFF.

The V and J genes are TRBV27 and TRBJ2-1; 7 bases are a match to TRBD1. The CDR3 covers 16 residues. V was clipped by 5 bases and J by 8 bases; unmatched bases: 15. The V gene's germline CDR1 is MNHEY and CDR2 SMNVEV (reference sequence). The CDR3 spells CASSRALGTDLYEQFF. In DNA form, the CDR3 reads TGTGCCAGCAGTAGAGCCCTCGGGACAGACCTCTATGAGCAGTTCTTC.

This chain uses TRBV3-1 (or the pseudogene TRBV3-2) with TRBJ2-2, with D maybe TRBD1 (5 bases). There are 14 residues in the CDR3. Trimming pared 2 bases from V and 6 bases from J, leaving 10 bases between. Germline assignment: CDR1 LGHDT and CDR2 YNNKEL (reference sequence). CDR3 DNA: TGTGCCAGCAGCCAACAAGACAGATCCGGGGAGCTGTTTTTT. Translated, it gives CASSQQDRSGELFF.

The chain recombines TRBV11-3 with TRBJ2-3, with D possibly TRBD2 on 6 matching bases. V lost 4 bases to trimming and J lost 11 bases, with 16 bases between them. The V gene's germline CDR1 is SGHNT and CDR2 YENEEA. CDR3 length: 13 amino acids. The CDR3 protein is CASSSAPGLEQYF. In DNA form, the CDR3 reads TGTGCCAGCAGCTCCGCCCCGGGACTCGAGCAGTATTTT.

V and J are TRBV3-1 (or the pseudogene TRBV3-2) and TRBJ1-1; 9 bases match TRBD1. V was pared by 4 bases and J by 10 bases, with 4 bases of the junction left unmatched. The germline V gene encodes CDR1 LGHDT and CDR2 YNNKEL (reference sequence). The length of the CDR3 is 12 residues. CDR3 amino acids: CASSLSDRGAFF. In DNA, the CDR3 is TGTGCCAGCAGCCTCTCGGACAGGGGAGCTTTCTTT.

CDR3 bases: TGTGCCAGCAGTTATGCGGGGGAGCTTGAAAAACTGTTTTTT. Protein: CASSYAGELEKLFF. V usage is TRBV6-2 or TRBV6-3 and J usage is TRBJ1-4; D possibly corresponds to TRBD1 (5 bases). Germline CDR1 and CDR2: MNHEY and SVGEGT. The CDR3 totals 14 residues. Trimming cost V 3 bases and J 7 bases, with 12 bases left between them.

This clone is a singleton in its sample. The V and J genes are TRBV11-2 and TRBJ1-6; a possible D gene is TRBD1 (5 bases). This CDR3 contains 14 residues. Deletions cut 3 bases from V and 7 bases from J, with 10 bases between. Germline V lookup: CDR1 SGHAT, CDR2 FQNNGV. The CDR3 DNA is TGTGCCAGCAGCTTTCAGGGCCCAAATTCACCCCTCCACTTT. Translation gives CASSFQGPNSPLHF. The full variable domain, its missing parts supplied by reference TRBV11-2 and TRBJ1-6, is EAGVAQSPRYKIIEKRQSVAFWCNPISGHATLYWYQQILGQGPKLLIQFQNNGVVDDSQLPKDRFSAERLKGVDSTLKIQPAKLEDSAVYLCASSFQGPNSPLHFGNGTRLTVT.

The table lists this clone with a few counts. This chain links TRBV5-6 with TRBJ1-2; 8 bases fit TRBD1. Germline CDR1 SGHDT, CDR2 YYEEEE. The V gene end was trimmed by 7 bases and the J gene end by 1 base; junction bases not matched to a gene: 9. The CDR3 extends over 15 amino acids. The CDR3 DNA follows: TGTGCCAGCCGGGACAGGAAAAGCGTTAACTATGGCTACACCTTC. It codes for CASRDRKSVNYGYTF.